These 21 T cell receptor beta chains were all obtained from the same sample, sequenced in a study of T cell responses to AZD1222 COVID-19 vaccine. TCRdb keeps only in-frame clones here, not all; method: immunoSEQ multiplex PCR. The sample carries about 130,000 clones, around 89% recorded once. The specimen was peripheral blood, collected 28 days after the second AZD1222 dose. The receptor set was obtained from an adult who received the AZD1222 COVID-19 vaccine.

This rearrangement joins TRBV5-4 to TRBJ1-1, with a tentative D call TRBD1 (5 bases). Germline lookup yields CDR1 SGHNT and CDR2 YYREEE (reference sequence). Deletions cut 4 bases from V and 0 bases from J, with 13 bases between. This CDR3 region has 15 residues. CDR3 loop: CASSTLAGVNTEAFF. In nucleotides, the CDR3 is TGTGCCAGCAGCACCCTGGCGGGGGTGAACACTGAAGCTTTCTTT.

This rearrangement joins TRBV24-1 to TRBJ2-3; D tentatively fits TRBD1 or TRBD2 (5 bases each). Germline loops: CDR1 KGHDR, CDR2 SFDVKD. The germline V and J ends were trimmed by 2 bases and 1 base, with 9 bases remaining between them. This CDR3 has 15 amino acids. The CDR3 reads CATSDSGRRTDTQYF. CDR3 in DNA: TGTGCCACCAGTGATTCGGGACGTCGCACAGATACGCAGTATTTT.

This rearrangement joins TRBV5-5 to TRBJ1-3; no clear D. This CDR3 comprises 13 residues. Trimming took 1 base from V and 2 from J, leaving 4 bases between them. Germline V gene lookup returns CDR1 SGHKS and CDR2 YYEKEE (reference sequence). CDR3 region: CASSLYPGNTIYF. DNA for the CDR3: TGTGCCAGCAGCTTGTACCCTGGAAACACCATATATTTT.

This clone has at least ten counts. Mismatch with germline at one junction end may stem from a read error. V and J are TRBV7-7 and TRBJ2-7; TRBD1 matches at 11 bases. In germline, CDR1 is SSHAT, CDR2 FNYEAQ (reference sequence). The CDR3 is 15 residues long. The CDR3 region is CASSPGQGAQYEQYF. For the CDR3, the DNA is TGTGCTAGCAGCCCCGGACAGGGGGCGCAGTACGAGCAGTACTTC. The variable domain in full, with the rest retrieved from reference TRBV7-7 and TRBJ2-7, is GAGVSQSPRYKVTKRGQDVTLRCDPISSHATLYWYQQALGQGPEFLTYFNYEAQPDKSGLPSDRFSAERPEGSISTLTIQRTEQRDSAMYRCASSPGQGAQYEQYFGPGTRLTVT.

This clone was counted between two and nine times. The sample contains more than one DNA sequence encoding this CDR3. CDR3 bases: TGTGCCAGCAGCTTAGTCAGAGGGAATGAAAAACTGTTTTTT. Protein: CASSLVRGNEKLFF. The chain links TRBV7-2 to TRBJ1-4; D ambiguous. V gave up 1 base and J gave up 5 bases, with 8 bases separating them. The CDR3 sequence is 14 residues long. Looked up from germline, CDR1 is SGHTA and CDR2 is FQGNSA.

V usage is TRBV5-1 and J usage is TRBJ1-5; a possible D gene is TRBD1 (5 bases). The V end was cut by 3 bases, the J end by 1 base, with 11 bases between. The CDR3 is 15 residues long. Germline loops: CDR1 SGHRS, CDR2 YFSETQ. The CDR3 here is CASSYGQGSNQPQHF. CDR3 nucleotide sequence: TGCGCCAGCAGCTACGGCCAGGGAAGCAATCAGCCCCAGCATTTT. The whole variable domain, remainder taken from reference TRBV5-1 and TRBJ1-5, is KAGVTQTPRYLIKTRGQQVTLSCSPISGHRSVSWYQQTPGQGLQFLFEYFSETQRNKGNFPGRFSGRQFSNSRSEMNVSTLELGDSALYLCASSYGQGSNQPQHFGDGTRLSIL.

The rearrangement uses TRBV30 and TRBJ2-3; maybe TRBD2 (6 bases). The V gene's germline CDR1 is GTSNPN and CDR2 SVGIG (reference sequence). This CDR3 has 14 amino acids. V lost 5 bases and J 2 bases, leaving 14 bases between the germline ends. CDR3 loop: CAWAPGGVTDTQYF. DNA for the CDR3: TGTGCCTGGGCCCCGGGCGGGGTCACAGATACGCAGTATTTT.

This chain links TRBV15 with TRBJ2-2; D is possibly TRBD2 (5 bases). V was cut by 1 base and J by 5 bases, with 5 bases left in between. Per the germline V gene, CDR1 is LNHNV and CDR2 is YYDKDF (reference sequence). This CDR3 has 13 amino acids. The CDR3 protein is CATSRAGTGELFF. CDR3 DNA sequence: TGTGCCACCAGCAGAGCGGGGACCGGGGAGCTGTTTTTT.

The chain recombines TRBV19 with TRBJ1-1, with no clear D. V was trimmed by 5 bases and J by 0 bases, leaving 10 bases between them. Looked up from germline, CDR1 is LNHDA and CDR2 is SQIVND (reference sequence). The CDR3 totals 14 residues. The chain's CDR3 is CASSRAVLNTEAFF. CDR3 DNA sequence: TGTGCCAGTAGTCGAGCAGTCTTGAACACTGAAGCTTTCTTT.

V is TRBV6-7 and J is TRBJ2-5; D remains ambiguous. TRBV6-7 is an ORF, and what it does is uncertain. Trimming removed 4 bases from V and 4 bases from J, with 16 bases in between. CDR3 size: 15 residues. The CDR3 DNA sequence: TGTGCCAGCAGTTTAGGACCCCCTAGTCCAGAGACCCAGTACTTC. Translation: CASSLGPPSPETQYF.

The chain has TRBV4-2 and TRBJ1-2; D possibly corresponds to TRBD1 (5 bases). V shed 1 base and J shed 8 bases, with 14 bases lying between them. The CDR3 extends over 14 amino acids. CDR1 is LGHNA, CDR2 YNFKEQ, per germline. CDR3 residues: CASSQAEGVGGYTF. CDR3 DNA sequence: TGTGCCAGCAGCCAAGCCGAAGGGGTGGGGGGCTACACCTTC.

This clone was seen a single time. The J gene is TRBJ2-2, the V gene TRBV2, with TRBD1 matching over 7 bases. Germline trimming cut 5 bases from V and 7 bases from J; bases unmatched to any gene: 7. The CDR3 has 14 residues. Looked up from germline, CDR1 is SNHLY and CDR2 is FYNNEI. The CDR3 region is CASSTRQGGGELFF. The CDR3 region has the DNA TGTGCCAGCAGTACCCGACAGGGCGGCGGGGAGCTGTTTTTT.

The chain employs TRBV6-1 and TRBJ1-1; 12 nucleotides line up with TRBD1. This CDR3 contains 16 residues. After removal of 3 bases from V and 7 bases from J, the junction contained 9 bases not matched to a gene. CDR1 and CDR2 from the germline V gene are MNHNS and SASEGT. The CDR3: CASSEGTGGGSDEAFF. CDR3 nucleotide sequence: TGTGCCAGCAGTGAGGGGACAGGGGGCGGGTCGGATGAAGCTTTCTTT.

The chain recombines TRBV12-3 or TRBV12-4 with TRBJ2-5; D gene unclear. Trimming cost V 5 bases and J 7 bases, with 8 bases left between them. The CDR3 spans 11 residues. The CDR3 sequence: CASSLTRTQYF. In nucleotides, the CDR3 is TGTGCCAGCAGTCTCACCCGGACCCAGTACTTC.

The chain uses TRBV7-2 and TRBJ2-1; 7 nucleotides agree with TRBD2. V was clipped by 3 bases and J by 1 base; unmatched bases: 3. The length of the CDR3 is 15 residues. Germline values: CDR1 SGHTA, CDR2 FQGNSA. CDR3: CASSLGTISYNEQFF. In DNA form, the CDR3 reads TGTGCCAGCAGCTTGGGGACTATTTCCTACAATGAGCAGTTCTTC.

V is TRBV9 and J is TRBJ2-1; 12 bases align to TRBD2. Germline V gene lookup returns CDR1 SGDLS and CDR2 YYNGEE. Trimming cost V 1 base and J 7 bases; bases outside gene matches: 3. CDR3 size: 15 residues. CDR3 sequence (DNA): TGTGCCAGCAGCGTATCTAGCGGGGGGGCGAATGAGCAGTTCTTC. This codes for CASSVSSGGANEQFF.

The genes are TRBV14 and TRBJ2-7; weak D call: TRBD2 (5 bases). This CDR3 comprises 15 residues. V lost 3 bases to trimming and J lost 0 bases, with 12 bases between them. Germline V CDR1 and CDR2: SGHDN, FVKESK. CDR3 protein: CASSQTIGGSYEQYF. The CDR3 DNA reads as TGTGCCAGCAGCCAGACCATCGGAGGCTCCTACGAGCAGTACTTC. The full variable domain, rest sourced from reference TRBV14 and TRBJ2-7, is EAGVTQFPSHSVIEKGQTVTLRCDPISGHDNLYWYRRVMGKEIKFLLHFVKESKQDESGMPNNRFLAERTGGTYSTLKVQPAELEDSGVYFCASSQTIGGSYEQYFGPGTRLTVT.

This clone was observed once. This rearrangement joins TRBV19 to TRBJ2-3, with unresolved D. The germline gives CDR1 LNHDA, CDR2 SQIVND (reference sequence). The CDR3 is 17 residues long. V lost 0 bases to trimming and J lost 0 bases, with 13 bases between them. For the CDR3, the DNA is TGTGCCAGTAGTATAGAAGGCGGCCTTAGTAGCACAGATACGCAGTATTTT. Translated, it gives CASSIEGGLSSTDTQYF.

V usage is TRBV27 and J usage is TRBJ1-6; TRBD1 matches 9 bases. V was clipped by 5 bases and J by 10 bases; unmatched bases: 12. The length of the CDR3 is 16 residues. The germline CDR1 and CDR2 sequences are MNHEY and SMNVEV (reference sequence). The CDR3 bases are TGTGCCAGCAGTACTAGAATGGGACAGGGAGGCTCACCCCTCCACTTT. Its protein product is CASSTRMGQGGSPLHF.

J is TRBJ1-6 and V is TRBV5-5; a weak D match, TRBD1 (5 bases). Trimming stripped 0 bases from V and 5 bases from J, with 6 bases between. The CDR3 spans 14 residues. Germline lookup yields CDR1 SGHKS and CDR2 YYEKEE (reference sequence). The CDR3 DNA sequence: TGTGCCAGCAGCTTGGGACAGAATAATTCACCCCTCCACTTT. Amino acid sequence: CASSLGQNNSPLHF.

The CDR3 DNA sequence: TGTGCCAGCAGTGTAGAAGAAGGGACGGATGAAGCTTTCTTT. Its protein is CASSVEEGTDEAFF. V and J are TRBV2 and TRBJ1-1, with TRBD1 as a possible D gene (5 bases). V was shortened by 4 bases and J by 7 bases, with 16 bases between the two germline ends. The CDR3 extends over 14 amino acids. Germline lookup yields CDR1 SNHLY and CDR2 FYNNEI.